These 20 T cell receptor beta chains came from one sample sequenced in a study of blood T cell repertoires in COVID-19. TCRdb's table, derived via immunoSEQ multiplex PCR, lists solely in-frame clones and lacks some. The table includes around 140,000 clones, about four fifths detected once. Sequencing was performed on peripheral blood. The receptors were sampled from a human donor in a cohort sampled during active COVID-19.

This clone has a count of ten or more. This chain links TRBV18 with TRBJ2-1; TRBD2 matches 10 bases. CDR1 and CDR2 (germline): KGHSH, LQKENI. CDR3 length equals 16 residues. J lost 4 bases, V lost 5 bases, and 8 bases had no gene match. The chain's CDR3 is CASSSLAGVPYNEQFF. The DNA for the CDR3 is TGTGCCAGCTCATCCCTAGCGGGAGTCCCGTACAATGAGCAGTTCTTC.

V and J are TRBV5-6 and TRBJ1-2; D remains unclear. CDR1 and CDR2 (germline): SGHDT, YYEEEE. The CDR3 sequence is 12 residues long. V was trimmed by 3 bases and J by 4 bases, leaving 7 bases between them. CDR3 sequence (DNA): TGTGCCAGCAGCTCCTCCGGCTATGGCTACACCTTC. Translated: CASSSSGYGYTF.

This clone appeared a single time. The chain is built from TRBV7-3 and TRBJ2-5; a weak D match, TRBD1 (7 bases). The germline V gene has CDR1 SGHTA and CDR2 FQGTGA. V shed 5 bases and J shed 5 bases, with 18 bases lying between them. This CDR3 region has 15 residues. CDR3 coding DNA: TGTGCCAGCAGCCCAGAAGCGGCGGGACAGGAGACCCAGTACTTC. Amino acids: CASSPEAAGQETQYF.

The chain employs TRBV15 and TRBJ2-7; 12 nucleotides line up with TRBD2. With 0 bases clipped from V and 2 bases from J, the junction kept 5 bases outside the gene matches. The germline V gene encodes CDR1 LNHNV and CDR2 YYDKDF (reference sequence). The CDR3 totals 17 residues. The CDR3 DNA reads TGTGCCACCAGCAGAGATGGCCGGACTAGCGGGACCTACGAGCAGTACTTC. This sequence encodes CATSRDGRTSGTYEQYF.

This clone has only a few counts. This chain connects TRBV19 to TRBJ2-3; TRBD1 matches at 9 bases. The trim removed 0 bases at V and 3 bases at J, leaving 4 bases unmatched. The CDR3 is 16 residues long. CDR1 is LNHDA and CDR2 is SQIVND in the germline V gene (reference sequence). CDR3 sequence reads: CASSIEIGTGTDTQYF. DNA for the CDR3: TGTGCCAGTAGTATAGAGATCGGGACAGGGACAGATACGCAGTATTTT.

This chain connects TRBV2 to TRBJ2-5; tentative D call: TRBD1 (5 bases). Germline lookup yields CDR1 SNHLY and CDR2 FYNNEI. Between the trimmed V and J ends, which lost 5 bases and 0 bases, there was a span of 19 bases. CDR3 length: 17 amino acids. The CDR3 loop reads CASSWGDRDSYQETQYF. The CDR3 DNA is TGTGCCAGCAGTTGGGGCGACAGAGACTCGTACCAAGAGACCCAGTACTTC.

The chain recombines TRBV5-5 with TRBJ2-2; D might be TRBD1 (5 bases). The length of the CDR3 is 15 residues. Germline CDR1 reads SGHKS; CDR2 reads YYEKEE (reference sequence). V lost 4 bases to trimming and J lost 3 bases, with 13 bases between them. Here the CDR3 reads CASSVDNPDTGELFF. The CDR3 coding sequence is TGTGCCAGCAGCGTGGACAATCCCGACACCGGGGAGCTGTTTTTT.

This rearrangement joins TRBV3-1 (or the pseudogene TRBV3-2) to TRBJ2-1; 10 bases line up with TRBD2. The ends lost 0 bases at V and 8 bases at J; junction bases unmatched: 7. Germline CDR1 reads LGHDT; CDR2 reads YNNKEL (reference sequence). CDR3 length equals 16 residues. CDR3 sequence reads: CASSQDFASGSDEQFF. CDR3 bases: TGTGCCAGCAGCCAAGATTTCGCTAGCGGGAGCGATGAGCAGTTCTTC.

This chain joins TRBV6-6 and TRBJ2-7, with 7 nucleotides matching TRBD2. This CDR3 has 16 amino acids. Germline loops: CDR1 MNHNY, CDR2 SVGAGI (reference sequence). Germline trimming cut 2 bases from V and 3 bases from J; bases unmatched to any gene: 10. CDR3 protein: CASSYPAHGGSYEQYF. CDR3 sequence (DNA): TGTGCCAGCAGTTACCCCGCGCATGGCGGGAGCTACGAGCAGTACTTC.

V gene TRBV4-3 combines with J gene TRBJ2-1; possible D gene TRBD2, 6 bases. The V gene's germline CDR1 is LGHNA and CDR2 YSLEER. Deletions cut 1 base from V and 15 bases from J, with 16 bases between. This CDR3 has 13 residues. CDR3 DNA: TGCGCCAGCAGCCAAGTAAACGGGAGACGTCGGTTCTTC. It codes for CASSQVNGRRRFF.

This clone was recorded a few times. The chain combines TRBV3-1 (or the pseudogene TRBV3-2) with TRBJ1-1; the match to TRBD1 covers 7 bases. The CDR3 consists of 14 residues. Losses at the gene ends were 7 bases for V and 0 bases for J; bases not matched to a gene: 5. Germline CDR1 and CDR2: LGHDT and YNNKEL (reference sequence). The CDR3 sequence is CASTNGQVNTEAFF. The CDR3 region has the DNA TGTGCCAGCACCAATGGACAGGTGAACACTGAAGCTTTCTTT.

The chain's CDR3 is CASSQDRVSHEQYF. The CDR3 DNA reads TGTGCCAGCAGCCAAGACAGGGTGTCTCACGAGCAGTACTTC. The gene calls are TRBV7-9 and TRBJ2-7; 7 bases align to TRBD1. The trim removed 5 bases at V and 5 bases at J, leaving 9 bases unmatched. Germline V gene lookup returns CDR1 SEHNR and CDR2 FQNEAQ (reference sequence). This CDR3 is built from 14 residues.

The chain has TRBV6-2 or TRBV6-3 and TRBJ2-7, with D possibly being TRBD2 (6 bases). Looked up from germline, CDR1 is MNHEY and CDR2 is SVGEGT. V lost 4 bases and J 4 bases, leaving 8 bases between the germline ends. The CDR3 extends over 12 amino acids. The CDR3 here is CASSLTRYEQYF. Written as DNA, the CDR3 is TGTGCCAGCAGTTTGACTAGGTACGAGCAGTACTTC.

This rearrangement joins TRBV5-4 to TRBJ1-2, with TRBD1 matching 9 bases. V was clipped by 3 bases and J by 4 bases; unmatched bases: 7. From germline, CDR1 is SGHNT and CDR2 YYREEE (reference sequence). The CDR3 consists of 15 residues. CDR3 in amino acids: CASSSRGTGFYGYTF. The CDR3 DNA is TGTGCCAGCAGCTCCCGAGGGACAGGGTTCTATGGCTACACCTTC.

The rearrangement joins TRBV7-8 to TRBJ2-2, with D unresolved. The CDR3 runs to 12 residues. V lost 6 bases and J 7 bases, leaving 9 bases between the germline ends. From germline, CDR1 is SGHVS and CDR2 FQNEAQ. Here the CDR3 reads CASRPPGGELFF. The CDR3 coding sequence is TGTGCCAGCAGGCCACCCGGCGGGGAGCTGTTTTTT.

For the CDR3, the DNA is TGCGCCAGCAGCCAAGATCTTATGCGGGAGGGCCGTATCAATGAGCAGTTCTTC. Translated: CASSQDLMREGRINEQFF. The V call is TRBV4-3, the J call TRBJ2-1, with 9 positions matching TRBD2. CDR1 and CDR2 (germline): LGHNA, YSLEER. The CDR3 consists of 18 residues. The V gene end was trimmed by 0 bases and the J gene end by 6 bases; junction bases not matched to a gene: 12.

The chain combines TRBV2 with TRBJ2-2; 9 bases map to TRBD2. The V and J ends lost 11 bases and 1 base, in that order; junction bases with no gene match: 5. Germline lookup yields CDR1 SNHLY and CDR2 FYNNEI. There are 14 residues in the CDR3. This CDR3 reads CAGKREVNTGELFF. The CDR3 DNA follows: TGTGCCGGAAAGCGGGAGGTGAACACCGGGGAGCTGTTTTTT.

The chain employs TRBV14 and TRBJ1-2; D is unclear. Trimming shortened V by 4 bases and J by 5 bases, and 5 bases separated the two germline ends. The CDR3 has 11 residues. Germline CDR1 and CDR2: SGHDN and FVKESK. CDR3 region: CASSRGYGYTF. CDR3 nucleotide sequence: TGTGCCAGCAGCCGAGGGTATGGCTACACCTTC.

J is TRBJ2-3 and V is TRBV9; TRBD2 might be the D (6 bases). The CDR3 spans 16 residues. V gave up 4 bases and J gave up 2 bases, with 17 bases separating them. Germline V gene data show CDR1 as SGDLS and CDR2 as YYNGEE. CDR3 loop: CASSLRDSGYTDTQYF. DNA of the CDR3: TGTGCCAGCAGCCTCAGGGATAGCGGCTACACAGATACGCAGTATTTT.

The chain carries TRBV5-8 and TRBJ1-6; possible D gene TRBD1, 5 bases. The CDR3 is 14 residues long. CDR1 is SGHTS, CDR2 YDEGEE, per germline. Trimming stripped 0 bases from V and 5 bases from J, with 6 bases between. The CDR3: CASSLGQNNSPLHF. The CDR3 DNA reads TGTGCCAGCAGCTTGGGACAGAATAATTCACCCCTCCACTTT.